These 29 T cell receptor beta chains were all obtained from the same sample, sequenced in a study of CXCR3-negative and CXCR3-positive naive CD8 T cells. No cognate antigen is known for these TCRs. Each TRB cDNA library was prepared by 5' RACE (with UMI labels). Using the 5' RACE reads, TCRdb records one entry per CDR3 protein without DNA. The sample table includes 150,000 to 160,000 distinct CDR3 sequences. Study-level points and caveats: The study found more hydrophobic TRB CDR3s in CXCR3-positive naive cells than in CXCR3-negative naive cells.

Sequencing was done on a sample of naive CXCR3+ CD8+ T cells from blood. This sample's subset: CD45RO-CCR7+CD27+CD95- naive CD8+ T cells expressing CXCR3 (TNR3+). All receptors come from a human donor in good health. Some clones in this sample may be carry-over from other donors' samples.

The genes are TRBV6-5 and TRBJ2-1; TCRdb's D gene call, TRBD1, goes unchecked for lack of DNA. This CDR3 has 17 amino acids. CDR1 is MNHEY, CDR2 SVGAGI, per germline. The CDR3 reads CASSYGLMGTGDNEQFF.

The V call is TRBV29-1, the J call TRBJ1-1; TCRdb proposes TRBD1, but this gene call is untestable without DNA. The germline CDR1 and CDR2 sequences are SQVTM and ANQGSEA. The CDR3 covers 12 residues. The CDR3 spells CSVVQGGTEAFF.

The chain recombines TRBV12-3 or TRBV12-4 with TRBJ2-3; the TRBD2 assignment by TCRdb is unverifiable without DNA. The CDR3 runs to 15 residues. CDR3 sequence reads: CASHPGLAGVDTQYF.

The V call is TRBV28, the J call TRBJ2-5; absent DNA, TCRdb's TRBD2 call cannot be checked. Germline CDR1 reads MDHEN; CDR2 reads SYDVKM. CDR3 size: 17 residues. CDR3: CASSSPGLAGAGETQYF. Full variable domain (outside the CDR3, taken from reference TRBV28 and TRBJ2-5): DVKVTQSSRYLVKRTGEKVFLECVQDMDHENMFWYRQDPGLGLRLIYFSYDVKMKEKGDIPEGYSVSREKKERFSLILESASTNQTSMYLCASSSPGLAGAGETQYFGPGTRLLVL.

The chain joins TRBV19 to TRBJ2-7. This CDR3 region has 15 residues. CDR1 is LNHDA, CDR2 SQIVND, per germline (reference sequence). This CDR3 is CASSIRLGSSYEQYF.

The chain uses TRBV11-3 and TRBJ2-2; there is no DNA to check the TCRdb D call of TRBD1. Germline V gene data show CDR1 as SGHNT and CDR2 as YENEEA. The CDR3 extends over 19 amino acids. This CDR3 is CASSLDAPGQGLDTGELFF.

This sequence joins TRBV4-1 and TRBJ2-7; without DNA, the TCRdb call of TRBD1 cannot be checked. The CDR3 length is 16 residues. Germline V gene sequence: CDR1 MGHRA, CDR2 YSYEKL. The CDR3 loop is CASSQDWGGDSYEQYF.

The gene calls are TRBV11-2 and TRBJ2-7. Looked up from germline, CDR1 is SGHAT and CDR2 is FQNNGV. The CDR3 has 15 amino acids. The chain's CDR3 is CASSLILGQPYEQYF.

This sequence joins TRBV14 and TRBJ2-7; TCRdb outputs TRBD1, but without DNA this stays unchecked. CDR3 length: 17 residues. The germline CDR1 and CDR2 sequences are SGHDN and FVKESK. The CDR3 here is CASSLRQGGSEDYEQYF.

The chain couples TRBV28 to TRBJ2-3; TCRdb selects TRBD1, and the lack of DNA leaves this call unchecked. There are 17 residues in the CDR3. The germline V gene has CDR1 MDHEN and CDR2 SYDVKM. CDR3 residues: CASSIHPGTGSADTQYF.

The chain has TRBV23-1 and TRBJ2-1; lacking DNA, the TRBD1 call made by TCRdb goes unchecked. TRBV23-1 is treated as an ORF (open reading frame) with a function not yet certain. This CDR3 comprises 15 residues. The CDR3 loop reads CASSAGSGTGDEQFF.

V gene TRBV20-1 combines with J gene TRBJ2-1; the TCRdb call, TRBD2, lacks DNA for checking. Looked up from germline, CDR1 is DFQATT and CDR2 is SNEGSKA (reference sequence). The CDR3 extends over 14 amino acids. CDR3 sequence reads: CSASLGLAGYEQFF.

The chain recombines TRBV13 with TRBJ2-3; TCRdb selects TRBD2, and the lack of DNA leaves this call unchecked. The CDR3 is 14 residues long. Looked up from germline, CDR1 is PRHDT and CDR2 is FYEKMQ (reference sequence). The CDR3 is CASSFAGVTDTQYF.

The chain's CDR3 is CASSVTGSNEQFF. This rearrangement joins TRBV2 to TRBJ2-1; the D call of TRBD1 rests on TCRdb alone, since no DNA is present to check it. The CDR3 covers 13 residues. CDR1 is SNHLY, CDR2 FYNNEI, per germline. The variable domain in full, completed from reference TRBV2 and TRBJ2-1, reads EPEVTQTPSHQVTQMGQEVILRCVPISNHLYFYWYRQILGQKVEFLVSFYNNEISEKSEIFDDQFSVERPDGSNFTLKIRSTKLEDSAMYFCASSVTGSNEQFFGPGTRLTVL.

Here the CDR3 reads CASSGTFGEQFF. The chain carries TRBV19 and TRBJ2-1; TCRdb selects TRBD1, and the lack of DNA leaves this call unchecked. CDR3 length: 12 residues. CDR1 and CDR2 (germline): LNHDA, SQIVND (reference sequence).

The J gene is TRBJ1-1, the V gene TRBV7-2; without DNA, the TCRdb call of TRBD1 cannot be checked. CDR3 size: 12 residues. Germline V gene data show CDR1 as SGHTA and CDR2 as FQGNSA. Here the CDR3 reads CASSLVRGEAFF.

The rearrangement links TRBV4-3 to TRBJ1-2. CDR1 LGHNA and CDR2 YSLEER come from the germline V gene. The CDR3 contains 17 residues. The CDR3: CASSQDRGLYNSYGYTF.

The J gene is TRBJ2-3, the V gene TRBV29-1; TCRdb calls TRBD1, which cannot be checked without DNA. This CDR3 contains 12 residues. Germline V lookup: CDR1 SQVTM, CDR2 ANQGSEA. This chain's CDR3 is CSVRDRTDTQYF.

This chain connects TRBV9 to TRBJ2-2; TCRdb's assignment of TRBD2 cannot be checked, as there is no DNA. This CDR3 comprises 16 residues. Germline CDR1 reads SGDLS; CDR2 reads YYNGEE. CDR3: CASSVPAGGGNGELFF.

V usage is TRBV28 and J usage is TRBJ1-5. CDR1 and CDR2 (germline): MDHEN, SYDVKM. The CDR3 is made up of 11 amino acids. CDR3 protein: CASSINQPQHF.

The chain's CDR3 is CASSEETGELFF. The chain joins TRBV25-1 to TRBJ2-2. Per the germline V gene, CDR1 is MGHDK and CDR2 is SYGVNS. The CDR3 contains 12 residues.

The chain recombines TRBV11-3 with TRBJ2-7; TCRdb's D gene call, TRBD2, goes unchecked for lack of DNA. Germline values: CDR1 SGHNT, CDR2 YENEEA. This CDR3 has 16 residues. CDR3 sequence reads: CASSPEEGPGDYEQYF.

The CDR3 loop reads CASSGGQGATYEQYF. The chain couples TRBV12-3 or TRBV12-4 to TRBJ2-7; without DNA, the TCRdb call of TRBD1 cannot be checked. The CDR3 sequence is 15 residues long.

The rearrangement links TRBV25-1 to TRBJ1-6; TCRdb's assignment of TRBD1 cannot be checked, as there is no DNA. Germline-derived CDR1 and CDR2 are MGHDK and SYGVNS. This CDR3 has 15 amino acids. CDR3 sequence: CASSECRGLNSPLHF.

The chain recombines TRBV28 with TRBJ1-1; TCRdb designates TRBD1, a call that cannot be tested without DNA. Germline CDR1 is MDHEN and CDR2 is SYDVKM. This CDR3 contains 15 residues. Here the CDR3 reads CASQKQGRGNTEAFF. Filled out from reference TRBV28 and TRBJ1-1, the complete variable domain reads DVKVTQSSRYLVKRTGEKVFLECVQDMDHENMFWYRQDPGLGLRLIYFSYDVKMKEKGDIPEGYSVSREKKERFSLILESASTNQTSMYLCASQKQGRGNTEAFFGQGTRLTVV.

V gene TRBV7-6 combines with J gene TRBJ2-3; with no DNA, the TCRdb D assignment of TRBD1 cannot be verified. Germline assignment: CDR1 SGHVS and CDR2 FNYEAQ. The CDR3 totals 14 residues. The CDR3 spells CASSQQGTADTQYF.

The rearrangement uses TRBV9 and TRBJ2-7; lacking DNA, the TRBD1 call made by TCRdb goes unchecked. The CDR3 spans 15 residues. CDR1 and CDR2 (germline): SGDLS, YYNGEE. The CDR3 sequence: CASSVASGGVNEQYF.

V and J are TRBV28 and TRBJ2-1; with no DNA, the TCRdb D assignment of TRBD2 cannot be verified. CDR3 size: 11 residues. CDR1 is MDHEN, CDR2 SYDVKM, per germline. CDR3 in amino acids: CASSPRNEQFF.

The CDR3 reads CSANTYTEAFF. V and J are TRBV29-1 and TRBJ1-1. The CDR3 spans 11 residues. The germline CDR1 and CDR2 sequences are SQVTM and ANQGSEA.